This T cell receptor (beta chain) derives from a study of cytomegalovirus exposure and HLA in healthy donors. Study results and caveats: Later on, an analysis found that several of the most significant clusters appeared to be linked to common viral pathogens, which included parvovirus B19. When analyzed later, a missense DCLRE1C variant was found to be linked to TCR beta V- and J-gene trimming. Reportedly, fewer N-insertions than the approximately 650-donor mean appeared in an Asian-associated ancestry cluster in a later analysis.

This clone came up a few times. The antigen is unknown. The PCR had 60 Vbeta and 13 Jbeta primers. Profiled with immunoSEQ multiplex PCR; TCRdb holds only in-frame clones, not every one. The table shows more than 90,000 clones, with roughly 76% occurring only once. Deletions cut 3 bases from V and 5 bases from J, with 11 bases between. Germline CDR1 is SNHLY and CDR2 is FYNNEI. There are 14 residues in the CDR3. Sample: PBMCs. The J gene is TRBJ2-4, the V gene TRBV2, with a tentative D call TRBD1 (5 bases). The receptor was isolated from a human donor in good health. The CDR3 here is CASSEFRRENIQYF. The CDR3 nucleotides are TGTGCCAGCAGTGAGTTTCGCAGGGAAAACATTCAGTACTTC.